The subject of this entry is one TCR beta chain. The target antigen is unknown. These data originate in a study of T cell responses to AZD1222 COVID-19 vaccine. Looked up from germline, CDR1 is MNHEY and CDR2 is SMNVEV (reference sequence). V lost 5 bases and J lost 5; bases outside the gene matches: 12. The CDR3 runs 18 residues. Findings and limits, study-wide: All repertoire sampling was performed exclusively after the peak T cell response.

Data came from immunoSEQ multiplex PCR; TCRdb stores just in-frame clones and leaves some out. The data contain 95,000 to 150,000 clones, over 80% of them singletons. The sequenced sample was peripheral blood, obtained on day 0 of AZD1222 vaccination. The sequence was collected from an adult in good health. The chain has TRBV27 and TRBJ2-7; TRBD2 agrees at 16 bases. In nucleotides, the CDR3 is TGTGCCAGCAGTCCCGGGACTAGCGGGAGGGCCCGAGGGGACGAGCAGTACTTC. Translating gives CASSPGTSGRARGDEQYF.